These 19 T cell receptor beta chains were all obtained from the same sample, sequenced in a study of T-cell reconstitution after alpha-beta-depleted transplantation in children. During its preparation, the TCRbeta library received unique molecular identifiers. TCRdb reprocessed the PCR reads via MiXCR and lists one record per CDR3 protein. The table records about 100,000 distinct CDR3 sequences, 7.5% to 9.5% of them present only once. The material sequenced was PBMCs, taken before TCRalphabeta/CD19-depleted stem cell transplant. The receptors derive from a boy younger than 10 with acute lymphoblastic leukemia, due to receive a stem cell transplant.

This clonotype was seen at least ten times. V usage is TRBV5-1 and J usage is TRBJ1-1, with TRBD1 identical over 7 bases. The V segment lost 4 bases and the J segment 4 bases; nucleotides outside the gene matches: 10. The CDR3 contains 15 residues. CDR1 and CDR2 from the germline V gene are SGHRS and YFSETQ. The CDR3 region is CASSGYRGSGTEAFF. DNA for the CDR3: TGCGCCAGCAGCGGGTACAGGGGATCAGGCACTGAAGCTTTCTTT.

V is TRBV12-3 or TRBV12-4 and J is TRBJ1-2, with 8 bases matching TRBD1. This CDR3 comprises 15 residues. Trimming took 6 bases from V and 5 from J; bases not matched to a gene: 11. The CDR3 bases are TGTGCCAGCAGCCCCCAGGGGGCGCAGGGGTATGGCTACACCTTC. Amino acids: CASSPQGAQGYGYTF.

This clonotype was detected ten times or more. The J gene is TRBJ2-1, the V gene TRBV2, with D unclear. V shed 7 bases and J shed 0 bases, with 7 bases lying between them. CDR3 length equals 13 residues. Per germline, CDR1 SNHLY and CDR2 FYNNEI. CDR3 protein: CASTRASYNEQFF. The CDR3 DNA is TGTGCCAGCACCCGGGCCTCCTACAATGAGCAGTTCTTC.

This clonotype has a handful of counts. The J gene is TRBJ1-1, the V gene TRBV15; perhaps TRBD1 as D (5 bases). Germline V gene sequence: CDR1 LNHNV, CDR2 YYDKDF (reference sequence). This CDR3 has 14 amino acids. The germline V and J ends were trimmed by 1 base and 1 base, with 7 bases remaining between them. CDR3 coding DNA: TGTGCCACCAGCAGAGGCACAGGGAACACTGAAGCTTTCTTT. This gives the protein CATSRGTGNTEAFF.

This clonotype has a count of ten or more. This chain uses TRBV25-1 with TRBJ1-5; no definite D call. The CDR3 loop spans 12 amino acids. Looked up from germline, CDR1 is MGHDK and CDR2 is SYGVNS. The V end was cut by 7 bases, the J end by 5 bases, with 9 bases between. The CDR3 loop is CASKTWDQPQHF. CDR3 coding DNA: TGTGCCAGCAAAACTTGGGATCAGCCCCAGCATTTT.

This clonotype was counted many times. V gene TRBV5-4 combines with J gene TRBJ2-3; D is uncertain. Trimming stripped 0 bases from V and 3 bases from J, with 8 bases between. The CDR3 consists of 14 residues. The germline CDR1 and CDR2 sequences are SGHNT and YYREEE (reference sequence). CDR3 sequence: CASSLVPGTDTQYF. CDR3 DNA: TGTGCCAGCAGCTTGGTGCCCGGAACAGATACGCAGTATTTT.

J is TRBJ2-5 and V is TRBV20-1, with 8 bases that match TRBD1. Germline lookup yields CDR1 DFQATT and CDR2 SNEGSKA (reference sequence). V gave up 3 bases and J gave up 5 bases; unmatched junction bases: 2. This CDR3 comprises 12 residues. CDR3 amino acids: CSARDRDETQYF. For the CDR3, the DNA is TGCAGTGCTAGGGACAGGGACGAGACCCAGTACTTC.

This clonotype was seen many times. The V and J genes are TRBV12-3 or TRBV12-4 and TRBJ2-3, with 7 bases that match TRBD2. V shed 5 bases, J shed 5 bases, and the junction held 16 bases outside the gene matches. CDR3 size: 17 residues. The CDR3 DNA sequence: TGTGCCAGCAGTCCCCAAGTGGCGGCGGGGGTGAAAGATACGCAGTATTTT. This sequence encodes CASSPQVAAGVKDTQYF.

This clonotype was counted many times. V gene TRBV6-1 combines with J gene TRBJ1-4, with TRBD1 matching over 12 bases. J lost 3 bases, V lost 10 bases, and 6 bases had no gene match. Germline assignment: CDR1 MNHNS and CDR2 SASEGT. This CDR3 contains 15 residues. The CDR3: CATGTGGMANEKLFF. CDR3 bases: TGTGCCACCGGGACAGGGGGCATGGCTAATGAAAAACTGTTTTTT.

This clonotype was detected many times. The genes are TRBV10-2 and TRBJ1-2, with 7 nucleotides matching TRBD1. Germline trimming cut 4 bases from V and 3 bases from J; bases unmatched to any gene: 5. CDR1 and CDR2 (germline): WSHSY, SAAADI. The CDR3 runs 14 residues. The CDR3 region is CASSGPQGDYGYTF. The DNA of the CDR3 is TGCGCCAGCAGTGGGCCTCAGGGGGACTATGGCTACACCTTC.

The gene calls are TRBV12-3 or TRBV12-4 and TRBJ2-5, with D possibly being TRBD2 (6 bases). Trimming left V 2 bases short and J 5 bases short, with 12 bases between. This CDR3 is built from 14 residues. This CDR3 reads CASSLSRGRETQYF. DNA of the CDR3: TGTGCCAGCAGTTTATCCCGGGGGAGGGAGACCCAGTACTTC.

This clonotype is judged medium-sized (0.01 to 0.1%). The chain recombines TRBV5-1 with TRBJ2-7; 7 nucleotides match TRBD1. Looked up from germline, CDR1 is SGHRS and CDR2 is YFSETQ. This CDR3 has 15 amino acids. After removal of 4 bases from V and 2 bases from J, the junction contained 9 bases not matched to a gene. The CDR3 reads CASSPTGDLPYEQYF. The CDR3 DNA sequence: TGCGCCAGCAGCCCCACAGGGGATCTGCCCTACGAGCAGTACTTC.

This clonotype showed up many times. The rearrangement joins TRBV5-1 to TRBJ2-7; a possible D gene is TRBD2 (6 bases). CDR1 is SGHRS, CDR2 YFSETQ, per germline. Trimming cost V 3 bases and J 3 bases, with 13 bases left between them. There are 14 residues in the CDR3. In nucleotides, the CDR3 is TGCGCCAGCAGCTCCTGGGGGGATTTCTACGAGCAGTACTTC. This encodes CASSSWGDFYEQYF.

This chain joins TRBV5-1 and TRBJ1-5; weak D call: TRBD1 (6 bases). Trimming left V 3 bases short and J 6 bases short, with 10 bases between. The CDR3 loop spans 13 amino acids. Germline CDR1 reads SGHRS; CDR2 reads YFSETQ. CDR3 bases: TGCGCCAGCAGCTGGCAGACAGGTCAGCCCCAGCATTTT. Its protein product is CASSWQTGQPQHF.

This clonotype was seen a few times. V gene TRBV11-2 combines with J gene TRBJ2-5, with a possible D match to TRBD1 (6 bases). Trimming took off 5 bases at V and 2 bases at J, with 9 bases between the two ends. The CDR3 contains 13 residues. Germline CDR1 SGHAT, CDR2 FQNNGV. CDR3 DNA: TGTGCCAGCAGCCAAGGACAGCAAGAGACCCAGTACTTC. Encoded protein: CASSQGQQETQYF. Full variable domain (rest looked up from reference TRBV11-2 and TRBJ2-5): EAGVAQSPRYKIIEKRQSVAFWCNPISGHATLYWYQQILGQGPKLLIQFQNNGVVDDSQLPKDRFSAERLKGVDSTLKIQPAKLEDSAVYLCASSQGQQETQYFGPGTRLLVL.

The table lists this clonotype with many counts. In DNA form, the CDR3 reads TGCAGTGCTAGAGGTCGAGCGGCCTACGAGCAGTACTTC. Its protein is CSARGRAAYEQYF. The chain carries TRBV20-1 and TRBJ2-7; D possibly corresponds to TRBD2 (5 bases). There are 13 residues in the CDR3. The germline CDR1 and CDR2 sequences are DFQATT and SNEGSKA (reference sequence). V lost 1 base to trimming and J lost 2 bases, with 9 bases between them.

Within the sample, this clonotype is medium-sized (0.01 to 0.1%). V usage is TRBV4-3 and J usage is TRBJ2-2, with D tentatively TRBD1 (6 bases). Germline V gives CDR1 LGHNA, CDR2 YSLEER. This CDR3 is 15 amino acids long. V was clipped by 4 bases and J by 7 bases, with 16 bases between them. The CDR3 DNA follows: TGCGCCAGCAGCCGCGACACAGGGATCGGCGGGGAGCTGTTTTTT. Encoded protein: CASSRDTGIGGELFF.

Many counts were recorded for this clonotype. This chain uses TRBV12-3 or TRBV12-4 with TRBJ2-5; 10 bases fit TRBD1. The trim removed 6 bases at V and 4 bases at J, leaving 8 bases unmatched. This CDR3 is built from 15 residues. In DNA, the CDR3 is TGTGCCAGCAGCGAAAGGGACAGGGGCGGAGAGACCCAGTACTTC. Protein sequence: CASSERDRGGETQYF.

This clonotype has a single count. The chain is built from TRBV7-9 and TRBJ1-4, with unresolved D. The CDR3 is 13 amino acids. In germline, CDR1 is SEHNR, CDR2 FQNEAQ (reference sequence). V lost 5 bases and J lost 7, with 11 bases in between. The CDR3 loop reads CASSPPPGEKLFF. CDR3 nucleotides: TGTGCCAGCAGCCCCCCCCCTGGTGAAAAACTGTTTTTT.